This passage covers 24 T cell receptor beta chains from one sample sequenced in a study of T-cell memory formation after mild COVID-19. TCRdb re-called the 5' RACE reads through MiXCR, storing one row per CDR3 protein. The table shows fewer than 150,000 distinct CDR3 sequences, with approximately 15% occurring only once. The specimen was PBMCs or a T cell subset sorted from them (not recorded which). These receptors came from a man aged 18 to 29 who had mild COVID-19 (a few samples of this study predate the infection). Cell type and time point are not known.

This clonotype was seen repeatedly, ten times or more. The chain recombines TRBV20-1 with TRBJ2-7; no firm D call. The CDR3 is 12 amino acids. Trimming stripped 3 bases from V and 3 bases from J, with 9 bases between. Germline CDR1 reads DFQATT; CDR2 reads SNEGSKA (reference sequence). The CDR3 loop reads CSARSSIYEQYF. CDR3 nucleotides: TGCAGTGCTAGGTCCTCAATCTACGAGCAGTACTTC.

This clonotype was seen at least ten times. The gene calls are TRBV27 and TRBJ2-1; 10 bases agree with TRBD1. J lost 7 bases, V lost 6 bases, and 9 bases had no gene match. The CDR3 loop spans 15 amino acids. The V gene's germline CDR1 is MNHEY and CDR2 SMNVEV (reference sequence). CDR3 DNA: TGTGCCAGCAGGCTACCGGGACAGGGGAATAATGAGCAGTTCTTC. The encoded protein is CASRLPGQGNNEQFF.

The CDR3 loop is CASSRVPRAMDTEAFF. Written as DNA, the CDR3 is TGTGCCAGCTCAAGAGTCCCCCGGGCGATGGACACTGAAGCTTTCTTT. The V call is TRBV18, the J call TRBJ1-1; D remains unclear. Germline V gene sequence: CDR1 KGHSH, CDR2 LQKENI. The CDR3 extends over 16 amino acids. V lost 5 bases to trimming and J lost 3 bases, with 19 bases between them. Together with reference TRBV18 and TRBJ1-1, the CDR3 gives the full variable domain: NAGVMQNPRHLVRRRGQEARLRCSPMKGHSHVYWYRQLPEEGLKFMVYLQKENIIDESGMPKERFSAEFPKEGPSILRIQQVVRGDSAAYFCASSRVPRAMDTEAFFGQGTRLTVV.

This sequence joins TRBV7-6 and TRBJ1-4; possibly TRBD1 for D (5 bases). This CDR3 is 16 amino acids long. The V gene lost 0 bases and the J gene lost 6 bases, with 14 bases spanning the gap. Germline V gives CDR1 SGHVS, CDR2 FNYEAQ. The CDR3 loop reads CASSLAVQGGYEKLFF. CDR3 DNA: TGTGCCAGCAGCTTAGCGGTGCAGGGAGGTTATGAAAAACTGTTTTTT. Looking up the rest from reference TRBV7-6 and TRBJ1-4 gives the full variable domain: GAGVSQSPRYKVTKRGQDVALRCDPISGHVSLYWYRQALGQGPEFLTYFNYEAQQDKSGLPNDRFSAERPEGSISTLTIQRTEQRDSAMYRCASSLAVQGGYEKLFFGSGTQLSVL.

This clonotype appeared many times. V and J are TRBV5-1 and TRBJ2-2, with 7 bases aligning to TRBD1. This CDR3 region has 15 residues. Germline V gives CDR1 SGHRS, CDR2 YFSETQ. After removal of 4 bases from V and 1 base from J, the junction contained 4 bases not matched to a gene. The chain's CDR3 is CASSPRQGNTGELFF. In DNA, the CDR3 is TGCGCCAGCAGCCCAAGACAGGGGAACACCGGGGAGCTGTTTTTT.

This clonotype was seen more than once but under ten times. The CDR3 nucleotides are TGTGCCAGCAGTGAAGCGCTGGGGGGAGACCACATTCAGTACTTC. The encoded protein is CASSEALGGDHIQYF. The chain employs TRBV2 and TRBJ2-4; possible D gene TRBD2, 6 bases. Between the trimmed V and J ends, which lost 0 bases and 8 bases, there was a span of 14 bases. Germline CDR1 reads SNHLY; CDR2 reads FYNNEI. The CDR3 is 15 amino acids.

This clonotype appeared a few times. Here the CDR3 DNA reads TGCGCCAGCAGCGTCAGAAGCACAGATACGCAGTATTTT. Its protein product is CASSVRSTDTQYF. The chain is built from TRBV5-1 and TRBJ2-3, with unresolved D. The V and J ends lost 4 bases and 0 bases respectively, with 6 bases between them. The germline CDR1 and CDR2 sequences are SGHRS and YFSETQ. The CDR3 has 13 residues.

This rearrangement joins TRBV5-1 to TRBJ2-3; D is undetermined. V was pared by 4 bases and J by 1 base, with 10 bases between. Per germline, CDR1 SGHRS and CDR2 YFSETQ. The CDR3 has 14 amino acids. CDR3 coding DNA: TGCGCCAGCAGCGAGCATACCGGCACAGATACGCAGTATTTT. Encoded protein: CASSEHTGTDTQYF.

The CDR3 is CASKMEVSYNEQFF. As DNA, the CDR3 is TGTGCCAGCAAAATGGAGGTCTCCTACAATGAGCAGTTCTTC. The chain has TRBV6-2 or TRBV6-3 and TRBJ2-1; possibly TRBD2 for D (5 bases). The CDR3 length is 14 residues. The V and J ends lost 7 bases and 0 bases respectively, with 10 bases between them. Germline CDR1 MNHEY, CDR2 SVGEGT.

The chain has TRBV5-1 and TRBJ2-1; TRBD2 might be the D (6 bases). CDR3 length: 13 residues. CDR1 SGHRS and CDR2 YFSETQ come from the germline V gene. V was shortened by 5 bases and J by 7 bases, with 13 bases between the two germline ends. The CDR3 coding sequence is TGCGCCAGCAGTCCCTACGGGGGAAATGAGCAGTTCTTC. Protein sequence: CASSPYGGNEQFF.

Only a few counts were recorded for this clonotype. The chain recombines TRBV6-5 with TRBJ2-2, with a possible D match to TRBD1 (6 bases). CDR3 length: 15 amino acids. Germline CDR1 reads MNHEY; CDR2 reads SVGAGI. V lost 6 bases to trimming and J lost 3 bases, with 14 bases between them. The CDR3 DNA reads TGTGCCAGCAGCCAGGGGTTTTACGACACCGGGGAGCTGTTTTTT. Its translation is CASSQGFYDTGELFF.

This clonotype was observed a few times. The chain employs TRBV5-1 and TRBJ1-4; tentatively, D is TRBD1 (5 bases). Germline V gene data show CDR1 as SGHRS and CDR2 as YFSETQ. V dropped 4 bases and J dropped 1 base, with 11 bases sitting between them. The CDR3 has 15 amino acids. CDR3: CASSRGEITNEKLFF. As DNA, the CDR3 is TGCGCCAGCAGCCGGGGGGAAATAACTAATGAAAAACTGTTTTTT.

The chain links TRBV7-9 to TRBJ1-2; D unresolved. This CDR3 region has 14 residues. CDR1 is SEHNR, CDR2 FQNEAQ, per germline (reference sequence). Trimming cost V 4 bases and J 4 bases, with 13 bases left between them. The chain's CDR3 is CASSSASPPYGYTF. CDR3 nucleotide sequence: TGTGCCAGCAGCTCGGCTAGCCCCCCCTATGGCTACACCTTC. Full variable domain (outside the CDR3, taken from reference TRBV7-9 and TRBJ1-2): DTGVSQNPRHKITKRGQNVTFRCDPISEHNRLYWYRQTLGQGPEFLTYFQNEAQLEKSRLLSDRFSAERPKGSFSTLEIQRTEQGDSAMYLCASSSASPPYGYTFGSGTRLTVV.

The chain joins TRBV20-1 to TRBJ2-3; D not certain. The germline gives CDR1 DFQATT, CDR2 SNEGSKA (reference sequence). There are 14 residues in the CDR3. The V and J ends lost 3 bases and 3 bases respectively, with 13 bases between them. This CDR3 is CSARITPRTDTQYF. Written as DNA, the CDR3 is TGCAGTGCTAGGATAACGCCGAGGACAGATACGCAGTATTTT.

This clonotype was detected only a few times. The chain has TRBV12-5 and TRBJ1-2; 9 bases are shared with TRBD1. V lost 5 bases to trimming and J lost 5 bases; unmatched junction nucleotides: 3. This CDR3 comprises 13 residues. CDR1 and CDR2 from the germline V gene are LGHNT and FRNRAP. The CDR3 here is CASGPGQGYGYTF. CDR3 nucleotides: TGTGCTAGTGGTCCCGGACAGGGGTATGGCTACACCTTC. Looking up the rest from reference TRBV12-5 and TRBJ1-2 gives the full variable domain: DARVTQTPRHKVTEMGQEVTMRCQPILGHNTVFWYRQTMMQGLELLAYFRNRAPLDDSGMPKDRFSAEMPDATLATLKIQPSEPRDSAVYFCASGPGQGYGYTFGSGTRLTVV.

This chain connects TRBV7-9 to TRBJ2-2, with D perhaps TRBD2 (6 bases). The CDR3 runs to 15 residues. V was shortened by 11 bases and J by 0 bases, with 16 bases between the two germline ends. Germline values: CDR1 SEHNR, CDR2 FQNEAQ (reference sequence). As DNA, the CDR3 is TGTGCCGTCGATCGGGGGTTCGCGAACACCGGGGAGCTGTTTTTT. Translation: CAVDRGFANTGELFF.

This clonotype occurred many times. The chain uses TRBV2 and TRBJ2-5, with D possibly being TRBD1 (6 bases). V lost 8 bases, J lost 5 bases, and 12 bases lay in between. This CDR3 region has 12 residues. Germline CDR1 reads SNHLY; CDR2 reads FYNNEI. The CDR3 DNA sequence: TGTGCCAGCTCCTTCACAGGGGAGACCCAGTACTTC. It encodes CASSFTGETQYF.

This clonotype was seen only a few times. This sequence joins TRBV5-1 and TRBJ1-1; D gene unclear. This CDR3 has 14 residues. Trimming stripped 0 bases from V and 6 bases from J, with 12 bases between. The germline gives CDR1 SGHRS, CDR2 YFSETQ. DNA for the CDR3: TGCGCCAGCAGCTTGGCCAACTCGGAGGCTGAAGCTTTCTTT. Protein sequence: CASSLANSEAEAFF.

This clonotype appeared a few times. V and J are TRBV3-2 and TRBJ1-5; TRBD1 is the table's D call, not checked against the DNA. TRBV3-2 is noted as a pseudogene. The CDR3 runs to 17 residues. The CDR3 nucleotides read TGTGCCAGCAGCCAACCCGGGACAGGGTACCCCAATCAGCCCCAGCATTTT. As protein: CASSQPGTGYPNQPQHF.

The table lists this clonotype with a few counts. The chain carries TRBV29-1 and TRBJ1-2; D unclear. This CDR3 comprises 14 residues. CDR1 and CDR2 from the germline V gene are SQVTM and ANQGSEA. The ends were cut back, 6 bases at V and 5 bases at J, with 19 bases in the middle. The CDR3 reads CSVSLFGQKYGYTF. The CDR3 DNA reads TGCAGCGTGAGTTTATTTGGGCAAAAATATGGCTACACCTTC.

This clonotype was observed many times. The CDR3 here is CASSSHGMSSYEQYF. The CDR3 DNA is TGTGCCAGCAGCTCGCATGGGATGAGCTCCTACGAGCAGTACTTC. The chain combines TRBV5-5 with TRBJ2-7; no definite D call. Per germline, CDR1 SGHKS and CDR2 YYEKEE (reference sequence). This CDR3 spans 15 amino acids. V lost 3 bases and J 0 bases, leaving 13 bases between the germline ends. Based on the CDR3 plus reference TRBV5-5 and TRBJ2-7, the full variable domain is DAGVTQSPTHLIKTRGQQVTLRCSPISGHKSVSWYQQVLGQGPQFIFQYYEKEERGRGNFPDRFSARQFPNYSSELNVNALLLGDSALYLCASSSHGMSSYEQYFGPGTRLTVT.

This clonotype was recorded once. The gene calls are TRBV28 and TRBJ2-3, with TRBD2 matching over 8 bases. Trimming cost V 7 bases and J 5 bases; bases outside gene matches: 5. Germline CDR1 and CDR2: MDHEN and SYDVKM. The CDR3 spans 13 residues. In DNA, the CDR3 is TGTGCCAGCACCGGACTAGCACTAGATACGCAGTATTTT. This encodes CASTGLALDTQYF.

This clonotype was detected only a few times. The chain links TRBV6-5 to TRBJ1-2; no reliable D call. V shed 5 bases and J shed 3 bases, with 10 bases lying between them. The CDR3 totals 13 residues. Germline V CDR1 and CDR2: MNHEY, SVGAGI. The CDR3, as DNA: TGTGCCAGCAGTCGACCGCGCGACTATGGCTACACCTTC. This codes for CASSRPRDYGYTF.

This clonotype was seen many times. The CDR3 sequence: CASSPSGANVLTF. In nucleotides, the CDR3 is TGTGCCAGCAGCCCCTCTGGGGCCAACGTCCTGACTTTC. This chain uses TRBV7-2 with TRBJ2-6; D gene uncertain. CDR1 and CDR2 (germline): SGHTA, FQGNSA. Trimming left V 5 bases short and J 0 bases short, with 2 bases between. The CDR3 has 13 amino acids.